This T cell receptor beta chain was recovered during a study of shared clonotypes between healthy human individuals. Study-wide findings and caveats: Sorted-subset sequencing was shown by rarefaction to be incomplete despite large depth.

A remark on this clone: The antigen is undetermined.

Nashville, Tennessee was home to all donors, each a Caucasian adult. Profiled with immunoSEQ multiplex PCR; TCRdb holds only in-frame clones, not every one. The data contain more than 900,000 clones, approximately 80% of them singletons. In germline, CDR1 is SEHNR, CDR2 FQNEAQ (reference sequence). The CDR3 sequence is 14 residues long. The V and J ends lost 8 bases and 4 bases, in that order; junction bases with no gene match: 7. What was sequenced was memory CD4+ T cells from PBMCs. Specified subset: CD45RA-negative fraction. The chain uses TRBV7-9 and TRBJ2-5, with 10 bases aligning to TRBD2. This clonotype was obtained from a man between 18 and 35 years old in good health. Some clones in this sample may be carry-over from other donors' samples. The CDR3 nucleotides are TGTGCCAGCGTCAGGACTAGCGGCCGAGAGACCCAGTACTTC. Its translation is CASVRTSGRETQYF.